This T cell receptor (beta chain) was captured by sequencing in a study of T cell repertoires in cytomegalovirus infection (dated by TCRdb to the late 2010s). The study in broad terms: Alongside well-studied HLA-B-restricted epitopes, the peptide stimulations were aimed at recently identified HLA-C-restricted CMV epitopes, whose presentation resists viral immunomodulation. Because public TCR beta signatures pointed to carriage of CMV infection together with the matching HLA type, the HLA type of each donor mattered for the analysis.

V loses 6 bases of germline sequence and J loses 4 bases, and the interval between the two ends is 13 bases. The CDR3 contains 14 residues, cysteine and phenylalanine counted. The kept DNA is CDR3 alone, 42 bases in frame from the first base. On this clonotype itself: What antigen it recognizes has not been identified. No qualities accompany the bases; no much larger clone lies one base away.

The investigation overall reported the following: The ex vivo response was dominated by HLA-C-restricted CMV-specific TCR beta clonotypes, which also provided the single most frequent clonotype in two of eight donors. Carriers of CMV infection plus the relevant HLA type were discriminated by the cumulative frequency of public TCR beta family members in the study cohort and in an independent roughly 340-donor cohort.

Sequencing took place on an Illumina HiSeq 1500. TCRdb redid the processing of the public reads, applying fastp at Q25 and MiXCR, and retained in-frame beta chains. For every CDR3 protein sequence, its rows merge into one entry that carries the most common genes and DNA. This sample has around 900,000 distinct CDR3 sequences in its table, and about a third of those were observed once. The top ten clones comprise over 10% of the sample. The sample's treatment or condition label, in plain terms: in vitro stimulation with specific CMV peptide epitopes to enrich CMV-specific T cells. The clonotype was recovered from a human donor in good health (CMV status not recorded). Some clones in this sample may be carry-over from other donors' samples. The material sequenced was cultured CD8+ T cells from PBMCs, taken from culture after CMV antigen stimulation. This chain joins TRBV12-3 or TRBV12-4 to TRBJ1-5; the D gene cannot be named for sure. The nucleotide sequence is given as TGTGCCAGCAGAGCCGGACGGTTTAATCAGCCCCAGCATTTT. This gives the protein CASRAGRFNQPQHF.